This T cell receptor beta chain was recovered during a study of T cell changes during pregnancy in multiple sclerosis. Using immunoSEQ multiplex PCR, the repertoire was profiled, and TCRdb retains in-frame clones only, with some absent. In the table there are about 110,000 clones, approximately 90% of which are singletons. The V gene's germline CDR1 is KGHSH and CDR2 LQKENI. The CDR3 extends over 15 amino acids. Trimming shortened V by 2 bases and J by 6 bases, and 14 bases separated the two germline ends. This chain links TRBV18 with TRBJ1-5; a possible D gene is TRBD1 (5 bases). This TCR derives from a female donor with multiple sclerosis, enrolled in a pregnancy study. The starting material was peripheral blood, obtained after pregnancy. The CDR3 protein is CASSPEPGLSQPQHF. The CDR3 DNA follows: TGTGCCAGCTCACCAGAGCCAGGGCTAAGTCAGCCCCAGCATTTT.